Here is one TCR beta chain with its context. The antigen it binds to is not known. No per-base quality is available; no much larger clone lies one base away. The library relied on RT-PCR. The instrument given in TCRdb is NextSeq 550. TCRdb reworked the public reads: Q25 trimming with fastp, MiXCR clone assembly, productive beta chains retained. Each entry merges the rows of one CDR3 protein and shows their most common DNA and genes. The sample table lists about a million distinct CDR3 sequences, approximately 18% of them with a count of one. 6% of the sample is in the top ten clones. The data originate from a study of patients and donors after allogeneic stem cell transplantation (dated by TCRdb to about 2020). The germline V gene specifies SQVTM as CDR1 and ANQGSEA as CDR2. The CDR3, cysteine through phenylalanine, is 15 amino acids long. Only the CDR3 DNA is retained, 45 bases long and in frame from the first base. Trimming takes 3 bases from V and 0 bases from J, and the germline ends sit 15 bases apart.

The receptor's source is a human donor who was either an allogeneic HSCT recipient or a stem cell or donor lymphocyte infusion donor (not recorded which). It is not recorded whose cells these are; they may come from a transplant donor. The chain was built from TRBV29-1 and TRBJ2-7; the best D guess is TRBD2, with 7 bases matching. Sequencing was performed on blood, either unsorted or a sorted T cell fraction (not recorded which). The nucleotide sequence reads TGCAGCGTTGAGGGGAGGGGGGACACCTCCTACGAGCAGTACTTC. It encodes CSVEGRGDTSYEQYF.